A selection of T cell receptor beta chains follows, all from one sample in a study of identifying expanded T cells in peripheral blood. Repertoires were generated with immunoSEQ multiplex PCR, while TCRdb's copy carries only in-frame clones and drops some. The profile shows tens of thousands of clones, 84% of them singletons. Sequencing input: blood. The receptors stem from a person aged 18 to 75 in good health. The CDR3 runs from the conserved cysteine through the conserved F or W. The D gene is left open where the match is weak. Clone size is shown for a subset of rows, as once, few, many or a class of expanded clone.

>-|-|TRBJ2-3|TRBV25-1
CASSDGQRADTQYF
TGTGCCAGCAGTGACGGACAGCGGGCGGATACGCAGTATTTT
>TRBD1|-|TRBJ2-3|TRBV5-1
CASSSPPRQGVRDTDTQYF
TGCGCCAGCAGCTCCCCTCCTAGACAGGGCGTACGGGACACAGATACGCAGTATTTT
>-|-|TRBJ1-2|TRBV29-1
CSVVRGVQGYTF
TGCAGCGTTGTGCGAGGGGTTCAGGGCTACACCTTC
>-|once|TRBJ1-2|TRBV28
CASSPGTVQNGYTF
TGTGCCAGCAGCCCCGGGACGGTACAAAATGGCTACACCTTC
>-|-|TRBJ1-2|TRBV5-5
CASSFQGDGYTF
TGTGCCAGCAGTTTCCAGGGCGATGGCTACACCTTC
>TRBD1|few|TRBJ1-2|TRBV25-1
CASSLGGDSGYTF
TGTGCCAGCAGTCTTGGGGGGGACAGTGGCTACACCTTC
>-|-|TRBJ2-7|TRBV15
CATSRDGPGTLSYEQYF
TGTGCCACCAGCAGAGATGGCCCCGGGACTTTATCCTACGAGCAGTACTTC
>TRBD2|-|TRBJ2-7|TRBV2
CASGGLAGGEESEQYF
TGTGCCAGCGGGGGACTAGCGGGAGGGGAAGAGAGCGAGCAGTACTTC
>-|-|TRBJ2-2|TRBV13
CASSPLTGELFF
TGTGCCAGCAGCCCACTCACCGGGGAGCTGTTTTTT
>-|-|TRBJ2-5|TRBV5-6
CASSIPGLQETQYF
TGTGCCAGCAGCATACCGGGCCTCCAAGAGACCCAGTACTTC
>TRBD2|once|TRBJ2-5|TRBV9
CASSVRAGEETQYF
TGTGCCAGCAGCGTCAGGGCGGGAGAAGAGACCCAGTACTTC
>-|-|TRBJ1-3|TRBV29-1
CSVQTQHGNTIYF
TGCAGCGTTCAGACTCAACACGGAAACACCATATATTTT
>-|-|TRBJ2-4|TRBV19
CASSIGGVAKNIQYF
TGTGCCAGTAGTATTGGAGGGGTAGCCAAAAACATTCAGTACTTC
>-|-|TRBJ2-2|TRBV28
CASSFWKTGPNTGELFF
TGTGCCAGCAGTTTCTGGAAGACAGGTCCGAACACCGGGGAGCTGTTTTTT
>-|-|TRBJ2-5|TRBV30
CAWSGTGKETQYF
TGTGCCTGGAGTGGAACAGGGAAAGAGACCCAGTACTTC
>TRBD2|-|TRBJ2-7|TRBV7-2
CASSSWTSGRPYEQYF
TGTGCCAGCAGCTCCTGGACTAGCGGGAGGCCCTACGAGCAGTACTTC
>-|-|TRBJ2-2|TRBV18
CASSRAGTGNTGELFF
TGTGCCAGCTCACGCGCCGGGACGGGGAACACCGGGGAGCTGTTTTTT
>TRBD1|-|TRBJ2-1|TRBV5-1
CASSSSTGSSYNEQFF
TGCGCCAGCAGCTCCTCGACAGGGAGCTCCTACAATGAGCAGTTCTTC
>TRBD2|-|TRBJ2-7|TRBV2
CASSTGTSYEQYF
TGTGCCAGCAGTACCGGGACTAGCTACGAGCAGTACTTC
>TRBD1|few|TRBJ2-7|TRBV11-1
CASSWTGAAYEQYF
TGTGCCAGCAGCTGGACAGGGGCGGCCTACGAGCAGTACTTC
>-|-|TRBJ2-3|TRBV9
CASSVGQGFSTDTQYF
TGTGCCAGCAGCGTAGGACAAGGCTTTAGCACAGATACGCAGTATTTT
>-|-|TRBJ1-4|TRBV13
CASSLERTNEKLFF
TGTGCCAGCAGCTTAGAACGGACTAATGAAAAACTGTTTTTT
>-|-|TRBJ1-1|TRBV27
CASSGLWGAFF
TGTGCCAGCAGCGGACTGTGGGGAGCTTTCTTT